These 22 T cell receptor beta chains share one sample of origin, sequenced in a study of high-grade serous ovarian cancer treatment subgroups. Sequenced by immunoSEQ multiplex PCR; TCRdb stores in-frame clones only, minus some. The sample lists roughly 5,300 clones, about 70% occurring once. The tumor samples were collected prior to definitive surgery or chemotherapy. The specimen sequenced was tumor tissue. Source of these receptors: a human patient with high-grade serous ovarian cancer.

This chain joins TRBV7-8 and TRBJ1-1; TRBD1 agrees at 9 bases. This CDR3 region has 16 residues. The trim removed 7 bases at V and 0 bases at J, leaving 9 bases unmatched. Germline lookup yields CDR1 SGHVS and CDR2 FQNEAQ. In DNA, the CDR3 is TGTGCCAGCATCCCTGATCGGGACAGGGTGAACACTGAAGCTTTCTTT. Translated, it gives CASIPDRDRVNTEAFF.

The chain recombines TRBV6-6 with TRBJ1-2; possible D gene TRBD1, 5 bases. Trimming took off 0 bases at V and 2 bases at J, with 10 bases between the two ends. The CDR3 extends over 15 amino acids. Germline CDR1 and CDR2: MNHNY and SVGAGI (reference sequence). For the CDR3, the DNA is TGTGCCAGCAGTTACTCACCGACAGAGAACTATGGCTACACCTTC. Translating gives CASSYSPTENYGYTF.

This clone was observed a handful of times. The rearrangement uses TRBV27 and TRBJ1-5; a possible D gene is TRBD1 (6 bases). This CDR3 contains 15 residues. V lost 5 bases and J lost 2, with 13 bases in between. CDR1 MNHEY and CDR2 SMNVEV come from the germline V gene (reference sequence). CDR3: CASSLNRVGNQPQHF. The CDR3 coding sequence is TGTGCCAGCAGTCTAAACAGGGTTGGCAATCAGCCCCAGCATTTT.

The chain carries TRBV5-4 and TRBJ1-1; D remains unclear. The length of the CDR3 is 14 residues. CDR1 and CDR2 (germline): SGHNT, YYREEE (reference sequence). V was trimmed by 4 bases and J by 5 bases, leaving 15 bases between them. DNA of the CDR3: TGTGCCAGCAGCCCGGCCGTTCCGGATACTGAAGCTTTCTTT. It codes for CASSPAVPDTEAFF.

In this sample, this clone turned up a few times. The V gene is TRBV19, the J gene TRBJ2-1, with D perhaps TRBD1 (5 bases). This CDR3 is built from 13 residues. Germline values: CDR1 LNHDA, CDR2 SQIVND (reference sequence). Trimming cost V 3 bases and J 5 bases, with 8 bases left between them. The CDR3 nucleotides read TGTGCCAGTAGTATCGGACAAAACAATGAGCAGTTCTTC. Protein product: CASSIGQNNEQFF.

The chain links TRBV6-5 to TRBJ2-1, with a possible D match to TRBD1 (5 bases). From germline, CDR1 is MNHEY and CDR2 SVGAGI. This CDR3 has 14 amino acids. V lost 0 bases and J lost 2, with 5 bases in between. CDR3 sequence reads: CASSYSGPYNEQFF. CDR3 bases: TGTGCCAGCAGTTACTCGGGGCCCTACAATGAGCAGTTCTTC.

The chain recombines TRBV29-1 with TRBJ1-1, with a possible D match to TRBD1 (6 bases). There are 13 residues in the CDR3. Germline V lookup: CDR1 SQVTM, CDR2 ANQGSEA. V lost 3 bases and J lost 4, with 12 bases in between. The chain's CDR3 is CSVDAGGGTEAFF. The CDR3 DNA is TGCAGCGTTGACGCGGGGGGCGGCACTGAAGCTTTCTTT.

The V gene is TRBV6-1, the J gene TRBJ1-5, with 8 bases lining up with TRBD1. The junction had 0 bases not matched to a gene; V was cut back by 3 bases and J by 2 bases. CDR3 length: 14 amino acids. Germline CDR1 MNHNS, CDR2 SASEGT. CDR3 in amino acids: CASSEGQGNQPQHF. CDR3 sequence (DNA): TGTGCCAGCAGTGAGGGACAGGGCAATCAGCCCCAGCATTTT.

V is TRBV27 and J is TRBJ2-5; D is possibly TRBD1 (6 bases). The germline gives CDR1 MNHEY, CDR2 SMNVEV (reference sequence). The CDR3 is 13 amino acids. The V end was cut by 4 bases, the J end by 1 base, with 7 bases between. In DNA form, the CDR3 reads TGTGCCAGCAGTTGGACAGCCCAAGAGACCCAGTACTTC. This sequence encodes CASSWTAQETQYF.

This chain connects TRBV6-1 to TRBJ2-7; D remains unclear. Germline CDR1 reads MNHNS; CDR2 reads SASEGT. The CDR3 is 14 amino acids. V was pared by 1 base and J by 3 bases, with 10 bases between. The chain's CDR3 is CASSEVYVGYEQYF. In DNA, the CDR3 is TGTGCCAGCAGTGAAGTCTATGTGGGCTACGAGCAGTACTTC.

The chain combines TRBV7-2 with TRBJ2-1; D remains unclear. The CDR3 sequence is 11 residues long. With 4 bases removed from V and 7 bases from J, the gap between germline ends came to 5 bases. The germline V gene has CDR1 SGHTA and CDR2 FQGNSA. CDR3 coding DNA: TGTGCCAGCAGCTCCCATAATGAGCAGTTCTTC. This gives the protein CASSSHNEQFF.

Remarks on this clone: It is unclear where the CDR3 begins or ends on the DNA, so no DNA is shown, and the CDR3 is as TCRdb lists it. This rearrangement joins TRBV27 to TRBJ2-1; the listed D gene, TRBD1, was not tested against the DNA. CDR1 is MNHEY and CDR2 is SMNVEV in the germline V gene (reference sequence). Including both end residues, the CDR3 is 14 amino acids long. The CDR3 protein is CASSSSTGLNEQFF.

The chain uses TRBV19 and TRBJ2-4; a possible D gene is TRBD1 (5 bases). This CDR3 is built from 15 residues. The V gene's germline CDR1 is LNHDA and CDR2 SQIVND (reference sequence). The V gene lost 5 bases and the J gene lost 7 bases, with 18 bases spanning the gap. The CDR3 protein is CASSPARAAGNIQYF. The CDR3 bases are TGTGCCAGTAGTCCCGCTCGGGCCGCAGGGAACATTCAGTACTTC.

This sequence joins TRBV6-1 and TRBJ1-2; 8 positions match TRBD1. The V segment lost 6 bases and the J segment 10 bases; nucleotides outside the gene matches: 13. Per germline, CDR1 MNHNS and CDR2 SASEGT. CDR3 length: 14 amino acids. DNA for the CDR3: TGTGCCAGCAGCGCAGGGACAGGATCCCCCGACTACACCTTC. Translating it yields CASSAGTGSPDYTF.

The CDR3 here is CASSWGQTGTYNEQFF. The CDR3 DNA reads as TGCGCCAGCAGCTGGGGCCAAACGGGGACCTACAATGAGCAGTTCTTC. The chain carries TRBV5-1 and TRBJ2-1; the D gene could be TRBD1 or TRBD2 (5 bases each). V dropped 3 bases and J dropped 2 bases, with 15 bases sitting between them. Germline loops: CDR1 SGHRS, CDR2 YFSETQ. There are 16 residues in the CDR3. Complete variable domain (other parts from reference TRBV5-1 and TRBJ2-1): KAGVTQTPRYLIKTRGQQVTLSCSPISGHRSVSWYQQTPGQGLQFLFEYFSETQRNKGNFPGRFSGRQFSNSRSEMNVSTLELGDSALYLCASSWGQTGTYNEQFFGPGTRLTVL.

The J gene is TRBJ1-1, the V gene TRBV4-3, with D perhaps TRBD1 (6 bases). Germline values: CDR1 LGHNA, CDR2 YSLEER. The V end lost 3 bases, the J end lost 4 bases, and 15 bases lay between the germline ends. CDR3 length equals 15 residues. The CDR3 bases are TGCGCCAGCAGCCAGAGGAGCCGGGGGGCCACTGAAGCTTTCTTT. It codes for CASSQRSRGATEAFF.

The sample holds a few counts of this clone. This CDR3 is CASSLGTATFSGANVLTF. CDR3 coding DNA: TGTGCCAGCAGCCTCGGGACGGCTACCTTCTCTGGGGCCAACGTCCTGACTTTC. V usage is TRBV5-8 and J usage is TRBJ2-6; TRBD1 or TRBD2 may be the D gene (5 bases each). The germline gives CDR1 SGHTS, CDR2 YDEGEE. This CDR3 has 18 amino acids. V gave up 4 bases and J gave up 0 bases, with 17 bases separating them.

The chain links TRBV11-3 to TRBJ1-6, with TRBD1 matching over 9 bases. CDR3 length: 13 residues. V lost 7 bases to trimming and J lost 8 bases; unmatched junction nucleotides: 3. The germline CDR1 and CDR2 sequences are SGHNT and YENEEA. This CDR3 is CASNRDRDSPLHF. DNA of the CDR3: TGTGCCAGCAATCGGGACAGGGATTCACCCCTCCACTTT.

The rearrangement uses TRBV6-6 and TRBJ1-1, with 7 bases lining up with TRBD1. This CDR3 has 12 amino acids. V lost 8 bases and J lost 1; bases outside the gene matches: 1. Germline loops: CDR1 MNHNY, CDR2 SVGAGI (reference sequence). Written as DNA, the CDR3 is TGTGCCAGCGGGGACAGGAACACTGAAGCTTTCTTT. Translated: CASGDRNTEAFF.

The chain uses TRBV9 and TRBJ2-3, with a tentative D call TRBD2 (7 bases). Trimming took 3 bases from V and 2 from J, leaving 16 bases between them. Germline V gene lookup returns CDR1 SGDLS and CDR2 YYNGEE. The CDR3 length is 16 residues. The CDR3 DNA is TGTGCCAGCAGCGCCCAGGGCGGGGGCAACACAGATACGCAGTATTTT. Amino acid sequence: CASSAQGGGNTDTQYF. Full variable domain (outside the CDR3, taken from reference TRBV9 and TRBJ2-3): DSGVTQTPKHLITATGQRVTLRCSPRSGDLSVYWYQQSLDQGLQFLIQYYNGEERAKGNILERFSAQQFPDLHSELNLSSLELGDSALYFCASSAQGGGNTDTQYFGPGTRLTVL.

The chain carries TRBV15 and TRBJ1-2, with D hard to call. The germline CDR1 and CDR2 sequences are LNHNV and YYDKDF (reference sequence). This CDR3 contains 13 residues. V lost 0 bases and J 3 bases, leaving 5 bases between the germline ends. This chain's CDR3 is CATSRDVHYGYTF. The CDR3 DNA follows: TGTGCCACCAGCAGAGATGTCCACTATGGCTACACCTTC.

The rearrangement links TRBV4-2 to TRBJ2-3, with D perhaps matching TRBD1 or TRBD2 (6 bases each). Germline CDR1 is LGHNA and CDR2 is YNFKEQ. Deletions cut 3 bases from V and 9 bases from J, with 13 bases between. This CDR3 region has 13 residues. The CDR3: CASSQDPGATQYF. CDR3 in DNA: TGTGCCAGCAGCCAGGATCCGGGGGCCACGCAGTATTTT.